Shown below are 3 T cell receptor beta chains from a single sample sequenced in a study of immune cell composition in non-small cell lung cancer. Sequencing used immunoSEQ multiplex PCR; TCRdb keeps in-frame clones, though not all of them. The repertoire consists of 1,500 to 2,000 clones, with roughly 86% occurring once and the leading ten covering roughly 8.5%. Specimen: lung tumor tissue. The receptors come from a human donor with non-small cell lung cancer.

The rearrangement joins TRBV27 to TRBJ2-5, with TRBD2 identical over 13 bases. Germline CDR1 MNHEY, CDR2 SMNVEV (reference sequence). V lost 7 bases, J lost 2 bases, and 10 bases stayed unmatched. The CDR3 extends over 17 amino acids. CDR3 sequence reads: CASMMTSGRSGQETQYF. The CDR3 DNA follows: TGTGCCAGCATGATGACTAGCGGGAGGAGCGGACAAGAGACCCAGTACTTC.

This clone has a handful of counts. This chain links TRBV27 with TRBJ2-1; 10 positions match TRBD1. CDR1 is MNHEY, CDR2 SMNVEV, per germline (reference sequence). With V trimmed by 7 bases and J by 16 bases, 16 bases remained unmatched. There are 14 residues in the CDR3. The CDR3 protein is CASIPPGGTGEGFF. CDR3 sequence (DNA): TGTGCCAGCATCCCCCCCGGGGGGACAGGGGAGGGTTTCTTC.

The chain combines TRBV9 with TRBJ2-1; TRBD2 aligns across 8 bases. The CDR3 has 15 amino acids. After removal of 0 bases from V and 5 bases from J, the junction contained 4 bases not matched to a gene. Germline V gene data show CDR1 as SGDLS and CDR2 as YYNGEE. The DNA of the CDR3 is TGTGCCAGCAGCGTAGCGTTGCGGGAGGACAATGAGCAGTTCTTC. Its protein product is CASSVALREDNEQFF.